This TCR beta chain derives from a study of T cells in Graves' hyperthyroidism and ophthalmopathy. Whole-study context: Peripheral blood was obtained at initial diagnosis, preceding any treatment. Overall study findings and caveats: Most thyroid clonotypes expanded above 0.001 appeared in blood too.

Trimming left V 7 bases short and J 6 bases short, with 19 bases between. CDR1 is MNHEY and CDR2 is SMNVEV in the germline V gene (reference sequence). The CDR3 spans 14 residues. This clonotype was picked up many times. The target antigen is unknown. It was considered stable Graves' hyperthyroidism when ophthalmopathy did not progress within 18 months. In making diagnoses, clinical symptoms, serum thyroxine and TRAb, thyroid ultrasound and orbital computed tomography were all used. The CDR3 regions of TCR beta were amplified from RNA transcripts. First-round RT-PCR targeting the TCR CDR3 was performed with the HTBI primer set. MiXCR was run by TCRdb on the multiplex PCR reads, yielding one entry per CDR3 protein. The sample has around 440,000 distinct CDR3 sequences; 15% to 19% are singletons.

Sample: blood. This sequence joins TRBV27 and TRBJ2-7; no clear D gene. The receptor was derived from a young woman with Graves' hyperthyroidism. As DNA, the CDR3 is TGTGCCAGCATTCTCCTCTCGAACCCATCCGAGCAGTACTTC. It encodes CASILLSNPSEQYF.